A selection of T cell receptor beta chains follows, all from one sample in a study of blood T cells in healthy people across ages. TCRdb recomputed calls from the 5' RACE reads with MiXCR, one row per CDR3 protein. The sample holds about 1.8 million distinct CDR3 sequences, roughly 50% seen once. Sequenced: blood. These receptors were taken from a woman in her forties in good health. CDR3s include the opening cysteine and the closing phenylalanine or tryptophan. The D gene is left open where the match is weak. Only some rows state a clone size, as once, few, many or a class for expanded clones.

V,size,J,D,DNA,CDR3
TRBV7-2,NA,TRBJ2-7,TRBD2,TGTGCCAGCAGCTTAGGTGGGCGGGGGTTCTACGAGCAGTACTTC,CASSLGGRGFYEQYF
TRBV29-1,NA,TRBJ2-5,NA,TGCAGCGTCCGCGACGGATACCAAGAGACCCAGTACTTC,CSVRDGYQETQYF
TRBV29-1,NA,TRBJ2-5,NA,TGCAGCGTTCGGACATCGTCGTGGTCAGAGACCCAGTACTTC,CSVRTSSWSETQYF
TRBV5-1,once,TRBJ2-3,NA,TGCGCCAGCAGCTTGGTGGACAGCCTTCTTCGGGATACGCAGTATTTT,CASSLVDSLLRDTQYF
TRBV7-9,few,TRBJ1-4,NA,TGTGCCAGCAGCTTAGCTGTAACGGGGGGCAGGCCTGATGAAAAACTGTTTTTT,CASSLAVTGGRPDEKLFF
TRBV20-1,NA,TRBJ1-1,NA,TGCAGTGCTAGAGAAACGGGGCTCCCGGCCGTTTTCTTT,CSARETGLPAVFF
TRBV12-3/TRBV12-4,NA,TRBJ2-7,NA,TGTGCCAGCACCGGCGTGGGGGCGTCGGCGCGCTACGAGCAGTACTTC,CASTGVGASARYEQYF
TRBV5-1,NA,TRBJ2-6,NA,TGCGCCAGCATGGCGGGCTCTGGGGCCAACGTCCTGACTTTC,CASMAGSGANVLTF
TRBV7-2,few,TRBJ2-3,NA,TGTGCCAGCAGCCCCGCGTCTGGGGATACGCAGTATTTT,CASSPASGDTQYF
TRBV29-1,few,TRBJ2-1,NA,TGCAGCGTCGGACGGATTTCCTACAATGAGCAGTTCTTC,CSVGRISYNEQFF